These 18 T cell receptor beta chains came from one sample sequenced in a study of T cell clones after liver transplantation. Clones were read by immunoSEQ multiplex PCR, and TCRdb kept only the in-frame ones, dropping some. The data hold 70,000 or so clones, with 80% to 95% observed a single time. This specimen consisted of CD4+ T cells from blood, obtained nearly 26 months after liver transplant. The receptors come from a human patient who received a liver transplant. Some T cells may possibly be graft donor cells.

V and J are TRBV7-9 and TRBJ1-1; possible D gene TRBD1, 6 bases. Trimming removed 1 base from V and 5 bases from J, with 20 bases in between. This CDR3 comprises 17 residues. Looked up from germline, CDR1 is SEHNR and CDR2 is FQNEAQ (reference sequence). Here the CDR3 reads CASSLGPGGGRTTEAFF. As DNA, the CDR3 is TGTGCCAGCAGCTTAGGTCCAGGAGGGGGTAGGACGACTGAAGCTTTCTTT.

In this sample, this clone turned up a few times. The genes are TRBV7-9 and TRBJ2-7; D is ambiguous. V was trimmed by 3 bases and J by 3 bases, leaving 9 bases between them. This CDR3 contains 13 residues. Germline CDR1 reads SEHNR; CDR2 reads FQNEAQ (reference sequence). The CDR3 spells CASSFGDGYEQYF. CDR3 DNA: TGTGCCAGCAGCTTTGGCGACGGCTACGAGCAGTACTTC.

The V call is TRBV7-2, the J call TRBJ1-1; D not resolved. Per the germline V gene, CDR1 is SGHTA and CDR2 is FQGNSA. The V and J ends lost 5 bases and 1 base respectively, with 11 bases between them. The CDR3 contains 14 residues. The CDR3 is CASSTRTENTEAFF. The CDR3 nucleotides are TGTGCCAGCAGCACTCGGACGGAGAACACTGAAGCTTTCTTT.

This chain connects TRBV11-3 to TRBJ2-2; 7 bases are a match to TRBD1. Trimming removed 3 bases from V and 8 bases from J; junction bases left unmatched: 9. The germline V gene encodes CDR1 SGHNT and CDR2 YENEEA. The CDR3 extends over 15 amino acids. The CDR3 bases are TGTGCCAGCAGCTTCCGGGACAGCGACGTGGGGGAGCTGTTTTTT. The encoded protein is CASSFRDSDVGELFF.

V is TRBV4-2 and J is TRBJ1-1, with D tentatively TRBD1 (6 bases). From germline, CDR1 is LGHNA and CDR2 YNFKEQ. The CDR3 spans 16 residues. V was shortened by 4 bases and J by 5 bases, with 20 bases between the two germline ends. The CDR3 region has the DNA TGTGCCAGCAGCCTCCCTGCCCTGGGGGCAGAGACTGAAGCTTTCTTT. It yields the protein CASSLPALGAETEAFF.

The genes are TRBV27 and TRBJ2-3; 12 positions agree with TRBD2. Germline V gene data show CDR1 as MNHEY and CDR2 as SMNVEV (reference sequence). This CDR3 comprises 16 residues. The ends lost 5 bases at V and 2 bases at J; junction bases unmatched: 5. The CDR3 DNA reads TGTGCCAGCAGTCACGGACTAGCGGGGTCCACAGATACGCAGTATTTT. It yields the protein CASSHGLAGSTDTQYF.

In its sample, this clone was seen once. The chain employs TRBV2 and TRBJ2-1; D may be TRBD2 (6 bases). From germline, CDR1 is SNHLY and CDR2 FYNNEI. CDR3 size: 14 residues. V lost 7 bases, J lost 7 bases, and 17 bases lay in between. CDR3 DNA sequence: TGTGCCAGCATAGCGGCACACTCTGGGAATGAGCAGTTCTTC. Protein product: CASIAAHSGNEQFF.

This chain uses TRBV11-3 with TRBJ2-3; D call uncertain. CDR3 size: 15 residues. V lost 0 bases to trimming and J lost 4 bases, with 11 bases between them. CDR1 is SGHNT and CDR2 is YENEEA in the germline V gene. The DNA for the CDR3 is TGTGCCAGCAGCTTAGACAGGATTGGGTCAGATACGCAGTATTTT. Translating gives CASSLDRIGSDTQYF.

The chain has TRBV2 and TRBJ2-7, with D perhaps matching TRBD2 (5 bases). Trimming stripped 3 bases from V and 0 bases from J, with 15 bases between. This CDR3 is built from 16 residues. The V gene's germline CDR1 is SNHLY and CDR2 FYNNEI. CDR3 in amino acids: CASSDTPRGLSYEQYF. The CDR3 DNA sequence: TGTGCCAGCAGTGATACCCCACGAGGGCTCTCCTACGAGCAGTACTTC.

The chain is built from TRBV10-3 and TRBJ2-1, with a weak D call TRBD2 (6 bases). The V and J ends lost 3 bases and 12 bases respectively, with 12 bases between them. This CDR3 is 12 amino acids long. Germline CDR1 and CDR2: ENHRY and SYGVKD. The CDR3 spells CAISETGLAQFF. In DNA, the CDR3 is TGTGCCATCAGTGAAACGGGACTCGCGCAGTTCTTC.

This chain joins TRBV2 and TRBJ2-3; D is unclear. Deletions cut 5 bases from V and 2 bases from J, with 11 bases between. CDR1 and CDR2 from the germline V gene are SNHLY and FYNNEI. This CDR3 contains 14 residues. CDR3: CASSPSEFTDTQYF. The CDR3 bases are TGTGCCAGCAGTCCTTCGGAGTTCACAGATACGCAGTATTTT.

V usage is TRBV28 and J usage is TRBJ1-2; possibly TRBD1 for D (5 bases). V was shortened by 5 bases and J by 3 bases, with 10 bases between the two germline ends. This CDR3 has 13 residues. CDR1 and CDR2 from the germline V gene are MDHEN and SYDVKM. The CDR3 loop is CASSRGSYYGYTF. The CDR3 bases are TGTGCCAGCAGTCGGGGGTCCTACTATGGCTACACCTTC.

CDR3 nucleotide sequence: TGCGCCAGCAGCCAAGGATGGGCGGGCTTCCAAGAGACCCAGTACTTC. Translation gives CASSQGWAGFQETQYF. This chain joins TRBV4-3 and TRBJ2-5, with a possible D match to TRBD2 (5 bases). CDR3 size: 16 residues. V shed 1 base and J shed 1 base, with 13 bases lying between them. Germline loops: CDR1 LGHNA, CDR2 YSLEER.

The rearrangement uses TRBV5-4 and TRBJ2-1; D gene uncertain. The CDR3 is made up of 11 amino acids. CDR1 and CDR2 from the germline V gene are SGHNT and YYREEE (reference sequence). V gave up 3 bases and J gave up 5 bases, with 3 bases separating them. CDR3 region: CASSWDNEQFF. In DNA form, the CDR3 reads TGTGCCAGCAGCTGGGACAATGAGCAGTTCTTC.

This clone has just one count. This chain links TRBV19 with TRBJ2-7, with 8 bases fitting TRBD2. CDR1 and CDR2 from the germline V gene are LNHDA and SQIVND (reference sequence). V shed 8 bases and J 1 base; nucleotides not matched to a gene: 7. The CDR3 totals 14 residues. The CDR3 region is CASATSGPSYEQYF. The CDR3 DNA sequence: TGTGCCAGTGCCACTAGCGGCCCATCCTACGAGCAGTACTTC.

The chain couples TRBV19 to TRBJ1-1; no clear D. V shed 11 bases and J shed 0 bases, with 13 bases lying between them. The germline gives CDR1 LNHDA, CDR2 SQIVND (reference sequence). The CDR3 runs to 13 residues. The CDR3 sequence is CAVSSNLNTEAFF. DNA of the CDR3: TGTGCCGTCTCGTCGAACCTGAACACTGAAGCTTTCTTT. Filled out from reference TRBV19 and TRBJ1-1, the complete variable domain reads DGGITQSPKYLFRKEGQNVTLSCEQNLNHDAMYWYRQDPGQGLRLIYYSQIVNDFQKGDIAEGYSVSREKKESFPLTVTSAQKNPTAFYLCAVSSNLNTEAFFGQGTRLTVV.

The J gene is TRBJ2-3, the V gene TRBV5-1, with D possibly being TRBD1 (6 bases). V lost 5 bases and J lost 5, with 12 bases in between. Per germline, CDR1 SGHRS and CDR2 YFSETQ. This CDR3 has 13 amino acids. The DNA for the CDR3 is TGCGCCAGCAGGATCCTAGGGGGAGATACGCAGTATTTT. Its protein product is CASRILGGDTQYF.

About this clone: Other nucleotide sequences in the sample specify the same CDR3. The V call is TRBV5-1, the J call TRBJ1-1; D not resolved. In germline, CDR1 is SGHRS, CDR2 YFSETQ. The V gene lost 1 base and the J gene lost 1 base, with 5 bases spanning the gap. This CDR3 region has 13 residues. CDR3 nucleotide sequence: TGCGCCAGCAGCTTGACCGCGAACACTGAAGCTTTCTTT. Encoded protein: CASSLTANTEAFF.